A selection of T cell receptor beta chains follows, all from one sample in a study of cytomegalovirus exposure and HLA in healthy donors. Data came from immunoSEQ multiplex PCR; TCRdb stores just in-frame clones and leaves some out. The sample has about 130,000 clones, roughly 95% seen once; the top ten hold 1.5% to 2%. Sequencing was carried out using PBMCs. The receptors derive from a man younger than 30 in good health and CMV-seronegative. Both conserved end residues are part of each CDR3. The order of the fields is D gene, clone size, J gene, V gene, CDR3 DNA, CDR3 protein. The D gene is left open where the match is weak. Expanded clones get a size class; other rows say once, few or many, or leave the size out.

D gene: -; clone size: once; J gene: TRBJ2-3; V gene: TRBV5-6; CDR3 DNA: TGTGCCAGCAGCTTGTACCAGTACACAGATACGCAGTATTTT; CDR3 protein: CASSLYQYTDTQYF
D gene: -; clone size: -; J gene: TRBJ1-2; V gene: TRBV11-3; CDR3 DNA: TGTGCCAGCAGCTTTGGGGCGAACTATGGCTACACCTTC; CDR3 protein: CASSFGANYGYTF
D gene: -; clone size: -; J gene: TRBJ1-1; V gene: TRBV27; CDR3 DNA: TGTGCCAGCAGTTTACCCCGGAACACAGGGTTGCGGAACACTGAAGCTTTCTTT; CDR3 protein: CASSLPRNTGLRNTEAFF
D gene: -; clone size: -; J gene: TRBJ1-1; V gene: TRBV18; CDR3 DNA: TGTGCCAGCTCACCGGGGGGTTGGGCTGAAGCTTTCTTT; CDR3 protein: CASSPGGWAEAFF
D gene: TRBD2; clone size: -; J gene: TRBJ2-1; V gene: TRBV7-3; CDR3 DNA: TGTGCCAGCAGCTTAGGGGCCTGGACTAGCGGGAGGGGTGAGCAGTTCTTC; CDR3 protein: CASSLGAWTSGRGEQFF
D gene: TRBD2; clone size: -; J gene: TRBJ2-7; V gene: TRBV6-6; CDR3 DNA: TGTGCCAGCAGCCAGACTAGCGGCTCCTACGAGCAGTACTTC; CDR3 protein: CASSQTSGSYEQYF
D gene: -; clone size: once; J gene: TRBJ2-4; V gene: TRBV7-3; CDR3 DNA: TGTGCCAGCAGCCCCGACGAGGTCAGGGGTTCCAAAAACATTCAGTACTTC; CDR3 protein: CASSPDEVRGSKNIQYF
D gene: -; clone size: -; J gene: TRBJ2-3; V gene: TRBV4-2; CDR3 DNA: TGTGCCAGCAGCCGGGAGGACACAGATACGCAGTATTTT; CDR3 protein: CASSREDTDTQYF
D gene: TRBD1; clone size: -; J gene: TRBJ1-5; V gene: TRBV19; CDR3 DNA: TGTGCCAGTAGCCGGGACAGGGGCACCAATCAGCCCCAGCATTTT; CDR3 protein: CASSRDRGTNQPQHF
D gene: -; clone size: -; J gene: TRBJ2-1; V gene: TRBV7-2; CDR3 DNA: TGTGCCAGCAGCTCGGTCCGGGGATCGCCTTCTGAGCAGTTCTTC; CDR3 protein: CASSSVRGSPSEQFF
D gene: TRBD1; clone size: -; J gene: TRBJ2-7; V gene: TRBV18; CDR3 DNA: TGTGCCAGCTCACTCGGGACAGCCTCCTACGAGCAGTACTTC; CDR3 protein: CASSLGTASYEQYF
D gene: -; clone size: -; J gene: TRBJ1-1; V gene: TRBV9; CDR3 DNA: TGTGCCAGCAGCGTCACGGGCGGGAGGACTGAAGCTTTCTTT; CDR3 protein: CASSVTGGRTEAFF
D gene: TRBD2; clone size: -; J gene: TRBJ2-1; V gene: TRBV4-3; CDR3 DNA: TGCGCCAGCAGCCAAGCCCCCTGGACTAGCGGGAGAAATGGTGAGCAGTTCTTC; CDR3 protein: CASSQAPWTSGRNGEQFF
D gene: -; clone size: -; J gene: TRBJ2-7; V gene: TRBV6-5; CDR3 DNA: TGTGCCAGCAGCCAGGGCCAGGAGCAGTACTTC; CDR3 protein: CASSQGQEQYF
D gene: -; clone size: -; J gene: TRBJ1-2; V gene: TRBV18; CDR3 DNA: TGTGCCAGCTCACCAGGGCAGGGGATCGGTGGCTACACCTTC; CDR3 protein: CASSPGQGIGGYTF
D gene: TRBD2; clone size: -; J gene: TRBJ2-5; V gene: TRBV10-1; CDR3 DNA: TGCGCCAGCAACCCCGGGGGGGGGACTTCGCTCAGAGAGACCCAGTACTTC; CDR3 protein: CASNPGGGTSLRETQYF